The 27 T cell receptor beta chains reported below all come from one sample, sequenced in a study of blood T cell repertoires in COVID-19. The table came from immunoSEQ multiplex PCR; TCRdb's copy has only in-frame clones and leaves some out. The table has approximately 23,000 clones, around 90% seen once. Sequencing was carried out using peripheral blood. These receptors all come from an elderly woman with active COVID-19.

The CDR3 reads CASSSTGSNYGYTF. The CDR3 region has the DNA TGTGCCAGCAGCTCCACAGGGAGTAACTATGGCTACACCTTC. The chain joins TRBV7-9 to TRBJ1-2; the D gene is possibly TRBD1 (6 bases). CDR1 and CDR2 from the germline V gene are SEHNR and FQNEAQ (reference sequence). The ends were cut back, 4 bases at V and 1 base at J, with 10 bases in the middle. This CDR3 spans 14 amino acids.

The J gene is TRBJ2-2, the V gene TRBV21-1; TRBD1 is the table's D call and was not checked against the DNA. TRBV21-1 is a pseudogene. The CDR3 runs to 17 residues. This chain's CDR3 is CASVPGTGEGWTGELFF. CDR3 nucleotides: TGTGCCAGCGTTCCCGGGACAGGGGAAGGTTGGACCGGGGAGCTGTTTTTT.

The chain joins TRBV5-4 to TRBJ2-1; 14 bases line up with TRBD2. The CDR3 is 17 amino acids. The germline V gene encodes CDR1 SGHNT and CDR2 YYREEE (reference sequence). Trimming took 4 bases from V and 9 from J; bases not matched to a gene: 12. The CDR3, as DNA: TGTGCCAGCAGCCCTCTCGGGACTAGCGGGGGAGGGGGTGAGCAGTTCTTC. Amino acids: CASSPLGTSGGGGEQFF.

The V and J genes are TRBV6-5 and TRBJ2-7; tentative D call: TRBD2 (6 bases). The CDR3 extends over 15 amino acids. The ends were cut back, 5 bases at V and 4 bases at J, with 18 bases in the middle. Germline V CDR1 and CDR2: MNHEY, SVGAGI. CDR3: CASSNRGYEGYEQYF. DNA of the CDR3: TGTGCCAGCAGTAATCGGGGGTACGAAGGGTACGAGCAGTACTTC.

This chain links TRBV7-9 with TRBJ1-5; D gene uncertain. Looked up from germline, CDR1 is SEHNR and CDR2 is FQNEAQ (reference sequence). The CDR3 has 13 residues. V lost 2 bases, J lost 4 bases, and 6 bases lay in between. The CDR3 DNA sequence: TGTGCCAGCAGCTTAACACCTAATCAGCCCCAGCATTTT. Amino acid sequence: CASSLTPNQPQHF.

CDR3 DNA sequence: TGCGCCAGCAGCCAAGATTGGACAGGGCCGGGAAATCAGCCCCAGCATTTT. It is translated as CASSQDWTGPGNQPQHF. The genes are TRBV4-3 and TRBJ1-5, with 8 bases fitting TRBD1. The V gene's germline CDR1 is LGHNA and CDR2 YSLEER. V shed 0 bases, J shed 4 bases, and the junction held 8 bases outside the gene matches. This CDR3 spans 17 amino acids.

The chain links TRBV5-4 to TRBJ2-2; TRBD1 aligns across 9 bases. The CDR3 totals 16 residues. V dropped 5 bases and J dropped 3; count of bases not matched to a gene: 8. The germline V gene encodes CDR1 SGHNT and CDR2 YYREEE (reference sequence). The CDR3 spells CASSPTRDRDTGELFF. CDR3 coding DNA: TGTGCCAGCAGTCCAACCCGGGACAGGGACACCGGGGAGCTGTTTTTT. The full variable domain, completed using reference TRBV5-4 and TRBJ2-2, is ETGVTQSPTHLIKTRGQQVTLRCSSQSGHNTVSWYQQALGQGPQFIFQYYREEENGRGNFPPRFSGLQFPNYSSELNVNALELDDSALYLCASSPTRDRDTGELFFGEGSRLTVL.

The chain links TRBV10-3 to TRBJ1-2; the match to TRBD1 covers 7 bases. The CDR3 consists of 14 residues. The J segment lost 4 bases and the V segment lost 7 bases, leaving 9 bases of the junction unmatched. The V gene's germline CDR1 is ENHRY and CDR2 SYGVKD. CDR3 residues: CAITERQGGYGYTF. CDR3 DNA: TGTGCCATCACCGAGAGACAGGGCGGCTATGGCTACACCTTC.

This chain connects TRBV7-2 to TRBJ2-1, with D possibly being TRBD2 (7 bases). Deletions cut 5 bases from V and 0 bases from J, with 11 bases between. The CDR3 consists of 15 residues. Germline CDR1 SGHTA, CDR2 FQGNSA. The DNA for the CDR3 is TGTGCCAGCAGCCGCGGGGGCCCCTCCTACAATGAGCAGTTCTTC. Translation: CASSRGGPSYNEQFF. The whole variable domain, filled in from reference TRBV7-2 and TRBJ2-1, reads GAGVSQSPSNKVTEKGKDVELRCDPISGHTALYWYRQSLGQGLEFLIYFQGNSAPDKSGLPSDRFSAERTGGSVSTLTIQRTQQEDSAVYLCASSRGGPSYNEQFFGPGTRLTVL.

V and J are TRBV30 and TRBJ1-1, with D uncertain. This CDR3 has 13 residues. Trimming took off 3 bases at V and 3 bases at J, with 11 bases between the two ends. The germline V gene has CDR1 GTSNPN and CDR2 SVGIG (reference sequence). In DNA, the CDR3 is TGTGCCTGGAGCTTAATGGCGGACACTGAAGCTTTCTTT. It translates to CAWSLMADTEAFF.

The V call is TRBV11-2, the J call TRBJ2-3, with D perhaps TRBD1 (6 bases). This CDR3 is built from 16 residues. Germline lookup yields CDR1 SGHAT and CDR2 FQNNGV. With 5 bases removed from V and 0 bases from J, the gap between germline ends came to 15 bases. The CDR3 spells CASSIGQLASTDTQYF. CDR3 DNA sequence: TGTGCCAGCAGCATCGGACAGCTCGCTAGCACAGATACGCAGTATTTT.

The V and J genes are TRBV7-2 and TRBJ2-1; D is uncertain. Germline V gene sequence: CDR1 SGHTA, CDR2 FQGNSA. This CDR3 is 14 amino acids long. Trimming took 3 bases from V and 3 from J, leaving 9 bases between them. CDR3 sequence: CASSFKRGYNEQFF. The CDR3, as DNA: TGTGCCAGCAGCTTCAAGCGTGGCTACAATGAGCAGTTCTTC.

The chain employs TRBV4-2 and TRBJ1-2; TRBD1 matches at 9 bases. CDR3 length: 15 amino acids. Germline assignment: CDR1 LGHNA and CDR2 YNFKEQ. V was clipped by 2 bases and J by 6 bases; unmatched bases: 7. Here the CDR3 DNA reads TGTGCCAGCAGCCAACCAGGGGACAGGGTGGATGGCTACACCTTC. Its protein is CASSQPGDRVDGYTF.

The rearrangement joins TRBV29-1 to TRBJ1-1; 7 bases line up with TRBD1. Unmatched junction bases numbered 3, after V lost 6 bases and J lost 2 bases. The germline V gene has CDR1 SQVTM and CDR2 ANQGSEA. This CDR3 is 12 amino acids long. CDR3 in DNA: TGCAGCGTAGGACAGGCTAACACTGAAGCTTTCTTT. Translated, it gives CSVGQANTEAFF.

The chain links TRBV7-2 to TRBJ2-2, with 10 bases that match TRBD2. The V segment lost 5 bases and the J segment 7 bases; nucleotides outside the gene matches: 7. The CDR3 is 15 residues long. Germline CDR1 is SGHTA and CDR2 is FQGNSA. The CDR3 loop reads CASSQSGGAVGELFF. The CDR3 DNA sequence: TGTGCCAGCAGCCAAAGCGGGGGGGCCGTCGGGGAGCTGTTTTTT.

The chain is built from TRBV28 and TRBJ1-3; 7 bases map to TRBD1. CDR1 is MDHEN, CDR2 SYDVKM, per germline. After removal of 10 bases from V and 0 bases from J, the junction contained 12 bases not matched to a gene. This CDR3 comprises 16 residues. This chain's CDR3 is CATNPGTAFSGNTIYF. The CDR3 DNA is TGTGCCACCAACCCCGGGACAGCGTTCTCTGGAAACACCATATATTTT.

V gene TRBV14 combines with J gene TRBJ2-7; 7 bases match TRBD1. In germline, CDR1 is SGHDN, CDR2 FVKESK. V lost 3 bases, J lost 6 bases, and 5 bases stayed unmatched. CDR3 length: 13 amino acids. CDR3 protein: CASSHDRVFEQYF. In nucleotides, the CDR3 is TGTGCCAGCAGCCACGACAGGGTATTCGAGCAGTACTTC.

V and J are TRBV15 and TRBJ2-5, with 11 bases fitting TRBD1. Per the germline V gene, CDR1 is LNHNV and CDR2 is YYDKDF (reference sequence). The CDR3 has 15 amino acids. Trimming cost V 1 base and J 7 bases; bases outside gene matches: 5. CDR3 nucleotides: TGTGCCACCAGCAGAGGTGGACAGGGGGCAAGGACCCAGTACTTC. This encodes CATSRGGQGARTQYF.

In DNA form, the CDR3 reads TGTGCCAGTAGTATAGGCAGAGGCCCGCAGGGGAACACTGAAGCTTTCTTT. Its translation: CASSIGRGPQGNTEAFF. The chain is built from TRBV19 and TRBJ1-1; maybe TRBD1 (5 bases). Germline V gene data show CDR1 as LNHDA and CDR2 as SQIVND (reference sequence). Trimming shortened V by 1 base and J by 1 base, and 16 bases separated the two germline ends. The CDR3 has 17 amino acids.

The chain links TRBV11-3 to TRBJ2-7; the match to TRBD1 covers 10 bases. The CDR3 is 14 residues long. CDR1 and CDR2 (germline): SGHNT, YENEEA. Trimming removed 5 bases from V and 5 bases from J; junction bases left unmatched: 6. CDR3 bases: TGTGCCAGCAGCGAATGGGACAGGGGAGACGAGCAGTACTTC. Translation gives CASSEWDRGDEQYF.

The rearrangement links TRBV3-1 (or the pseudogene TRBV3-2) to TRBJ2-1; 10 bases line up with TRBD2. Germline loops: CDR1 LGHDT, CDR2 YNNKEL (reference sequence). After removal of 3 bases from V and 6 bases from J, the junction contained 11 bases not matched to a gene. This CDR3 region has 17 residues. The CDR3 sequence is CASSQRRAGGPGNEQFF. CDR3 nucleotides: TGTGCCAGCAGCCAGCGGAGAGCGGGGGGGCCGGGCAATGAGCAGTTCTTC.

This chain links TRBV29-1 with TRBJ2-3; TRBD1 might be the D (5 bases). The CDR3 runs 15 residues. Germline V lookup: CDR1 SQVTM, CDR2 ANQGSEA. Trimming took 6 bases from V and 5 from J, leaving 21 bases between them. The CDR3 nucleotides read TGCAGCGTCCACGAAGTTAGGACAAAAGGAGATACGCAGTATTTT. Its protein is CSVHEVRTKGDTQYF.

Points on this clone: A junction boundary mismatches the germline segment, possibly from a read error. V and J are TRBV7-9 and TRBJ1-1; D perhaps matches TRBD1 (6 bases). Per the germline V gene, CDR1 is SEHNR and CDR2 is FQNEAQ (reference sequence). The CDR3 has 15 residues. CDR3 sequence reads: CASSRRDKGNPEAFF. Here the CDR3 DNA reads TGTGCCAGCAGCCGCCGGGACAAAGGGAACCCTGAAGCTTTCTTT.

V gene TRBV5-5 combines with J gene TRBJ1-2, with a possible D match to TRBD1 (5 bases). V was pared by 0 bases and J by 3 bases, with 9 bases between. The germline V gene has CDR1 SGHKS and CDR2 YYEKEE (reference sequence). The CDR3 loop spans 14 amino acids. In DNA form, the CDR3 reads TGTGCCAGCAGCTTGGGACAGCAGTACTATGGCTACACCTTC. This encodes CASSLGQQYYGYTF.

The rearrangement links TRBV7-2 to TRBJ2-7; 8 bases fit TRBD2. The CDR3 runs to 16 residues. Trimming took 5 bases from V and 2 from J; bases not matched to a gene: 11. Germline V gene sequence: CDR1 SGHTA, CDR2 FQGNSA. The CDR3 DNA follows: TGTGCCAGCAGCCCCCGGGGTAGCGGGGCCCCCTACGAGCAGTACTTC. It yields the protein CASSPRGSGAPYEQYF. The variable domain in full, completed from reference TRBV7-2 and TRBJ2-7, reads GAGVSQSPSNKVTEKGKDVELRCDPISGHTALYWYRQSLGQGLEFLIYFQGNSAPDKSGLPSDRFSAERTGGSVSTLTIQRTQQEDSAVYLCASSPRGSGAPYEQYFGPGTRLTVT.

This chain joins TRBV27 and TRBJ2-6, with 11 bases identical to TRBD2. The CDR3 length is 16 residues. In germline, CDR1 is MNHEY, CDR2 SMNVEV (reference sequence). V dropped 10 bases and J dropped 0; count of bases not matched to a gene: 5. In DNA form, the CDR3 reads TGTGCCACCTCGACTAGCGGGGACTCTGGGGCCAACGTCCTGACTTTC. Residues: CATSTSGDSGANVLTF.

This chain uses TRBV30 with TRBJ1-6; D not resolved. CDR1 is GTSNPN and CDR2 is SVGIG in the germline V gene (reference sequence). The V end lost 1 base, the J end lost 8 bases, and 9 bases lay between the germline ends. This CDR3 comprises 13 residues. CDR3 sequence: CAWSDNGDSPLHF. The CDR3 DNA is TGTGCCTGGAGTGACAACGGGGATTCACCCCTCCACTTT.